The next 13 T cell receptor beta chains were all read from a single sample in a study of blood T cells in healthy people across ages. The second PCR ran 7 to 11 cycles with a sample-barcoded 5' primer and J-beta primers. TCRdb redid the calling of the 5' RACE reads with MiXCR, one entry per CDR3 protein. The sample includes about 1,500,000 distinct CDR3 sequences, 28% of them seen just once. Sequenced material: blood. The receptors were gathered from a woman aged 30 to 39 in good health.

This clonotype was seen a handful of times. An end of the junction differs from the germline gene, which may be a read error. J is TRBJ1-2 and V is TRBV6-6; D gene ambiguous. The CDR3 consists of 13 residues. Per the germline V gene, CDR1 is MNHNY and CDR2 is SVGAGI (reference sequence). CDR3 nucleotide sequence: TGTACCAGCAGTTTACCCCCTGGGAATGGCTACACCTTC. Translated: CTSSLPPGNGYTF.

This clonotype was found a few times. This chain uses TRBV6-5 with TRBJ1-4; D is possibly TRBD1 (5 bases). Deletions cut 5 bases from V and 5 bases from J, with 18 bases between. Germline CDR1 and CDR2: MNHEY and SVGAGI. The CDR3 sequence is 16 residues long. CDR3 sequence (DNA): TGTGCCAGCAGTCGGACAAGGCCCCACCAAAATGAAAAACTGTTTTTT. This codes for CASSRTRPHQNEKLFF.

This clonotype was seen a single time. The chain couples TRBV30 to TRBJ2-7; TRBD2 is a possible D gene (5 bases). The V end lost 0 bases, the J end lost 5 bases, and 14 bases lay between the germline ends. Germline lookup yields CDR1 GTSNPN and CDR2 SVGIG (reference sequence). The CDR3 covers 14 residues. For the CDR3, the DNA is TGTGCCTGGAGTGTAACCCGAGGAGGCAACGAGCAGTACTTC. Translated, it gives CAWSVTRGGNEQYF.

The DNA of the CDR3 is TGTGCCAGCAGCGGCTCGACCGGGACCGCGGGGCGGAATGAGCAGTTCTTC. Amino acids: CASSGSTGTAGRNEQFF. The V call is TRBV5-4, the J call TRBJ2-1; tentative D call: TRBD2 (6 bases). Trimming removed 4 bases at V and 7 bases at J, with 24 bases between. This CDR3 spans 17 amino acids. Germline V gives CDR1 SGHNT, CDR2 YYREEE (reference sequence).

V usage is TRBV5-1 and J usage is TRBJ2-3, with TRBD2 matching 11 bases. V shed 3 bases and J 4 bases; nucleotides not matched to a gene: 7. CDR1 and CDR2 from the germline V gene are SGHRS and YFSETQ. The CDR3 loop spans 16 amino acids. CDR3 sequence (DNA): TGCGCCAGCAGCTGGGGAACTAGCGGGAGTCCAGATACGCAGTATTTT. This codes for CASSWGTSGSPDTQYF. Based on the CDR3 plus reference TRBV5-1 and TRBJ2-3, the full variable domain is KAGVTQTPRYLIKTRGQQVTLSCSPISGHRSVSWYQQTPGQGLQFLFEYFSETQRNKGNFPGRFSGRQFSNSRSEMNVSTLELGDSALYLCASSWGTSGSPDTQYFGPGTRLTVL.

In its sample, this clonotype was seen many times. The chain carries TRBV5-6 and TRBJ2-7; D ambiguous. The CDR3 has 13 residues. V was clipped by 0 bases and J by 5 bases, with 9 bases between them. Germline V gives CDR1 SGHDT, CDR2 YYEEEE. Here the CDR3 reads CASSLGLGDEQYF. The CDR3 region has the DNA TGTGCCAGCAGCTTGGGGTTAGGTGACGAGCAGTACTTC.

The chain links TRBV12-3 or TRBV12-4 to TRBJ1-6; no reliable D call. The CDR3 contains 15 residues. V lost 3 bases, J lost 8 bases, and 14 bases lay in between. In DNA form, the CDR3 reads TGTGCCAGCAGTTTGGCCGGGAGAGGGCATTCACCCCTCCACTTT. Translation gives CASSLAGRGHSPLHF.

In its sample, this clonotype was seen a few times. This chain connects TRBV11-2 to TRBJ2-5; tentatively, D is TRBD2 (6 bases). The J call may be incorrect, as the DNA end agrees better with TRBJ2-7. Germline V lookup: CDR1 SGHAT, CDR2 FQNNGV. This CDR3 is 15 amino acids long. The CDR3 here is CASSLGAGRNYEQYF. DNA of the CDR3: TGTGCCAGCAGCTTAGGGGCGGGACGGAACTACGAGCAGTACTTC.

This clonotype was seen ten or more times. The chain couples TRBV27 to TRBJ1-2; D is perhaps TRBD1 (5 bases). The length of the CDR3 is 13 residues. Looked up from germline, CDR1 is MNHEY and CDR2 is SMNVEV (reference sequence). Trimming took 5 bases from V and 1 from J, leaving 8 bases between them. The CDR3 bases are TGTGCCAGCAGTATTGACAGTAACTATGGCTACACCTTC. Protein sequence: CASSIDSNYGYTF.

This clonotype occurred a few times. The chain has TRBV3-1 and TRBJ1-5; D is uncertain. Germline-derived CDR1 and CDR2 are LGHDT and YNNKEL (reference sequence). CDR3 length equals 14 residues. With 0 bases removed from V and 5 bases from J, the gap between germline ends came to 8 bases. Here the CDR3 reads CASSQEVSYQPQHF. CDR3 coding DNA: TGTGCCAGCAGCCAAGAGGTCAGTTATCAGCCCCAGCATTTT.

To note about this clonotype: This may be a read error, as it is one base from a much larger clone. The chain uses TRBV20-1 and TRBJ2-4; D is unresolved. V was trimmed by 5 bases and J by 13 bases, leaving 18 bases between them. The CDR3 runs 12 residues. CDR1 and CDR2 (germline): DFQATT, SNEGSKA (reference sequence). The CDR3 bases are TGCAGTGCTTTATGGCGGAACAATGAGCAGTACTTC. It specifies CSALWRNNEQYF.

The chain links TRBV7-2 to TRBJ2-2; a weak D match, TRBD2 (8 bases). The V gene's germline CDR1 is SGHTA and CDR2 FQGNSA. The CDR3 runs 17 residues. V lost 5 bases and J 2 bases, leaving 18 bases between the germline ends. CDR3 residues: CASSQRGLAGNTGELFF. CDR3 sequence (DNA): TGTGCCAGCAGCCAAAGGGGGCTAGCGGGCAACACCGGGGAGCTGTTTTTT.

In this sample, this clonotype turned up a few times. The V gene is TRBV12-3 or TRBV12-4, the J gene TRBJ2-7, with D possibly being TRBD1 (5 bases). The CDR3 contains 13 residues. V lost 5 bases to trimming and J lost 6 bases, with 14 bases between them. The CDR3 DNA sequence: TGTGCCAGCAGTCCACTAAGGGGTAGCGAGCAGTACTTC. Protein sequence: CASSPLRGSEQYF.